This TCR beta chain was sequenced during a study of cytomegalovirus exposure and HLA in healthy donors. J lost 5 bases, V lost 6 bases, and 7 bases had no gene match. This CDR3 spans 15 amino acids. Germline assignment: CDR1 MNHNS and CDR2 SASEGT. The PCR had 60 Vbeta and 13 Jbeta primers. The repertoire was sequenced with immunoSEQ multiplex PCR; TCRdb's copy has only in-frame clones and lacks some. This table has roughly 250,000 clones, roughly 80% appearing once. The genes are TRBV6-1 and TRBJ2-2; 9 nucleotides agree with TRBD1. The sequence came from a girl aged 2-10 years in good health and CMV-seronegative. The sample taken for sequencing was PBMCs. CDR3 sequence (DNA): TGTGCCAGCAGATTACAGGGGGCAGGGACCGGGGAGCTGTTTTTT. Translated, it gives CASRLQGAGTGELFF.